This TCR beta chain was recorded in a study of control samples from healthy donors and cancer patients. The CDR3 is 16 residues long. CDR1 SGHTA and CDR2 FQGTGA come from the germline V gene. V gave up 5 bases and J gave up 0 bases, with 14 bases separating them. TCRdb's copy holds only in-frame clones and misses some; the assay was immunoSEQ multiplex PCR. The repertoire includes about 130,000 clones, over 75% of them detected once, and 1.5% to 2% sits in the top ten. The sequence was obtained from a young man in good health. V is TRBV7-3 and J is TRBJ2-1; possible D gene TRBD2, 6 bases. The sequenced material came from blood. The CDR3 nucleotides read TGTGCCAGCAGCGAGGTAGCGGTCCCCTCCTACAATGAGCAGTTCTTC. This translates into CASSEVAVPSYNEQFF.